The 23 T cell receptor beta chains given below trace back to one sample, sequenced in a study of shared clonotypes between healthy human individuals. Sequencing used immunoSEQ multiplex PCR; TCRdb keeps in-frame clones, though not all of them. The sample lists approximately 2.5 million clones, 93% occurring once. The sequencing sample was made of naive CD4+ T cells from PBMCs. Sample subset: CD45RA+ positively selected. The receptors here all came from a man aged 18-30 years in good health. Some clones in this sample may be carry-over from other donors' samples.

The V and J genes are TRBV10-2 and TRBJ1-6; TRBD1 might be the D (5 bases). Trimming shortened V by 8 bases and J by 5 bases, and 13 bases separated the two germline ends. There are 14 residues in the CDR3. The germline V gene encodes CDR1 WSHSY and CDR2 SAAADI. The chain's CDR3 is CASRGAYDNSPLHF. The CDR3, as DNA: TGCGCCAGCCGCGGGGCCTACGATAATTCACCCCTCCACTTT.

This clone was detected once. This chain uses TRBV6-1 with TRBJ2-7; D not certain. This CDR3 contains 13 residues. The V end lost 4 bases, the J end lost 3 bases, and 10 bases lay between the germline ends. Looked up from germline, CDR1 is MNHNS and CDR2 is SASEGT. The CDR3 DNA sequence: TGTGCCAGCAGTGCGGCAGGAATCTACGAGCAGTACTTC. It codes for CASSAAGIYEQYF.

This sequence joins TRBV7-8 and TRBJ2-7; possible D gene TRBD2, 6 bases. CDR1 and CDR2 (germline): SGHVS, FQNEAQ. V was pared by 2 bases and J by 2 bases, with 13 bases between. The CDR3 loop spans 15 amino acids. The CDR3 sequence: CASSLTSGTAYEQYF. The CDR3 nucleotides are TGTGCCAGCAGCTTAACGTCTGGGACTGCCTACGAGCAGTACTTC.

This chain joins TRBV4-2 and TRBJ2-1; D may be TRBD1 (6 bases). The CDR3 loop spans 14 amino acids. V lost 5 bases to trimming and J lost 3 bases, with 11 bases between them. Germline V CDR1 and CDR2: LGHNA, YNFKEQ. The CDR3: CASSYGTLYNEQFF. The CDR3, as DNA: TGTGCCAGCAGCTACGGGACACTCTACAATGAGCAGTTCTTC.

A remark on this clone: The identical CDR3 is also encoded by other nucleotide sequences in the sample. The chain recombines TRBV5-4 with TRBJ2-1, with D perhaps matching TRBD2 (6 bases). The CDR3 consists of 15 residues. Germline values: CDR1 SGHNT, CDR2 YYREEE (reference sequence). V was shortened by 4 bases and J by 0 bases, with 11 bases between the two germline ends. DNA of the CDR3: TGTGCCAGCAGCCCCTCCGGGAGCTCCTACAATGAGCAGTTCTTC. This encodes CASSPSGSSYNEQFF.

The genes are TRBV7-3 and TRBJ2-1; the D is unclear. Germline loops: CDR1 SGHTA, CDR2 FQGTGA. Trimming removed 5 bases from V and 4 bases from J, with 12 bases in between. The CDR3 totals 14 residues. CDR3: CASSLRTGYNEQFF. The CDR3 nucleotides read TGTGCCAGCAGCCTACGGACCGGATACAATGAGCAGTTCTTC.

The chain combines TRBV18 with TRBJ1-1; D ambiguous. Germline values: CDR1 KGHSH, CDR2 LQKENI. V lost 2 bases and J 1 base, leaving 11 bases between the germline ends. This CDR3 contains 15 residues. The CDR3 DNA reads TGTGCCAGCTCACCAGGGCCGGTGGGGAACACTGAAGCTTTCTTT. This sequence encodes CASSPGPVGNTEAFF.

V gene TRBV5-6 combines with J gene TRBJ2-5; TRBD2 matches 7 bases. V was pared by 6 bases and J by 6 bases, with 17 bases of the junction left unmatched. The CDR3 is 16 residues long. Germline loops: CDR1 SGHDT, CDR2 YYEEEE. CDR3 sequence: CASKGWREFSMKTQYF. In DNA form, the CDR3 reads TGTGCCAGCAAGGGTTGGCGGGAGTTCTCTATGAAGACCCAGTACTTC.

This sequence joins TRBV4-2 and TRBJ2-1; 12 nucleotides align to TRBD2. This CDR3 has 15 residues. V gave up 0 bases and J gave up 10 bases; unmatched junction bases: 4. Germline V gene data show CDR1 as LGHNA and CDR2 as YNFKEQ. The CDR3, as DNA: TGTGCCAGCAGCCAAGATGCTCTAGCGGGGGGGGAGCAGTTCTTC. Protein: CASSQDALAGGEQFF.

The V gene is TRBV2, the J gene TRBJ1-3; D perhaps matches TRBD1 (6 bases). Germline V lookup: CDR1 SNHLY, CDR2 FYNNEI. V lost 8 bases and J 4 bases, leaving 21 bases between the germline ends. This CDR3 has 16 residues. This chain's CDR3 is CASRNSGTTYGNTIYF. The CDR3 bases are TGTGCCAGCCGAAATTCCGGGACAACGTACGGAAACACCATATATTTT.

V and J are TRBV11-3 and TRBJ2-3; no clear D gene. The CDR3 extends over 14 amino acids. V lost 4 bases, J lost 2 bases, and 10 bases lay in between. Germline V lookup: CDR1 SGHNT, CDR2 YENEEA. The CDR3 DNA is TGTGCCAGCAGCTCCACCGATCCCACAGATACGCAGTATTTT. Translation gives CASSSTDPTDTQYF.

The chain carries TRBV6-1 and TRBJ2-1; D may correspond to TRBD1 or TRBD2 (5 bases each). The CDR3 loop spans 12 amino acids. The V end was cut by 4 bases, the J end by 12 bases, with 13 bases between. Germline V CDR1 and CDR2: MNHNS, SASEGT. The CDR3 DNA follows: TGTGCCAGCAGTGCCCGGGACCTGCCGCAGTTCTTC. This translates into CASSARDLPQFF.

This clone was seen a single time. CDR3 DNA: TGTGCCAGCAGTGAATCTGTGGGGGACCAGCCCCAGCATTTT. Translating gives CASSESVGDQPQHF. The chain couples TRBV2 to TRBJ1-5, with D tentatively TRBD1 (5 bases). CDR3 length equals 14 residues. V was pared by 2 bases and J by 7 bases, with 12 bases between. From germline, CDR1 is SNHLY and CDR2 FYNNEI.

The chain is built from TRBV4-1 and TRBJ2-3; D ambiguous. The V and J ends lost 2 bases and 2 bases respectively, with 17 bases between them. CDR3 length: 17 residues. CDR1 MGHRA and CDR2 YSYEKL come from the germline V gene. CDR3 nucleotide sequence: TGCGCCAGCAGCCAACACCGCCTGGCGGACGACACAGATACGCAGTATTTT. Its protein is CASSQHRLADDTDTQYF.

The chain recombines TRBV7-3 with TRBJ1-2; the D gene is possibly TRBD1 (5 bases). The germline V and J ends were trimmed by 5 bases and 4 bases, with 17 bases remaining between them. The CDR3 sequence is 15 residues long. Per germline, CDR1 SGHTA and CDR2 FQGTGA. CDR3 amino acids: CASSLNPGEVYGYTF. CDR3 in DNA: TGTGCCAGCAGCCTGAACCCGGGGGAAGTCTATGGCTACACCTTC.

A note on this clone: This sample includes further DNA sequences coding for the same CDR3. The V call is TRBV19, the J call TRBJ2-2; tentatively, D is TRBD1 (6 bases). This CDR3 is 16 amino acids long. The ends were cut back, 2 bases at V and 0 bases at J, with 10 bases in the middle. Germline V gene lookup returns CDR1 LNHDA and CDR2 SQIVND (reference sequence). The CDR3 DNA sequence: TGTGCCAGTAGTATAAGGCAGGGGTCGAACACCGGGGAGCTGTTTTTT. Translated: CASSIRQGSNTGELFF.

J is TRBJ2-7 and V is TRBV2; no clear D gene. The germline V gene encodes CDR1 SNHLY and CDR2 FYNNEI. The CDR3 is 13 residues long. V lost 4 bases, J lost 5 bases, and 12 bases lay in between. CDR3 DNA: TGTGCCAGCAGTGTGGGCTTCCCGAACGAGCAGTACTTC. Encoded protein: CASSVGFPNEQYF. Supplemented by reference TRBV2 and TRBJ2-7, the full variable domain reads EPEVTQTPSHQVTQMGQEVILRCVPISNHLYFYWYRQILGQKVEFLVSFYNNEISEKSEIFDDQFSVERPDGSNFTLKIRSTKLEDSAMYFCASSVGFPNEQYFGPGTRLTVT.

The chain carries TRBV7-8 and TRBJ2-7, with D maybe TRBD2 (5 bases). The V end lost 2 bases, the J end lost 0 bases, and 14 bases lay between the germline ends. In germline, CDR1 is SGHVS, CDR2 FQNEAQ. The CDR3 is 16 amino acids. The CDR3 here is CASSLFLAQSSYEQYF. DNA of the CDR3: TGTGCCAGCAGCTTATTCTTAGCGCAAAGCTCCTACGAGCAGTACTTC.

This chain joins TRBV7-9 and TRBJ1-3, with D tentatively TRBD1 (5 bases). There are 15 residues in the CDR3. Between the trimmed V and J ends, which lost 5 bases and 2 bases, there was a span of 13 bases. From germline, CDR1 is SEHNR and CDR2 FQNEAQ (reference sequence). In DNA form, the CDR3 reads TGTGCCAGCAGCCCACCGGGGACGGCTGGAAACACCATATATTTT. Encoded protein: CASSPPGTAGNTIYF.

CDR3 sequence (DNA): TGTGCCAGCAGCTCCAGGCGTGGGAGCCAAAACGAGCAGTACTTC. Its protein product is CASSSRRGSQNEQYF. The chain carries TRBV5-4 and TRBJ2-7; a weak D match, TRBD2 (5 bases). The ends were cut back, 3 bases at V and 5 bases at J, with 18 bases in the middle. This CDR3 has 15 amino acids. Looked up from germline, CDR1 is SGHNT and CDR2 is YYREEE (reference sequence). Full variable domain (missing parts from reference TRBV5-4 and TRBJ2-7): ETGVTQSPTHLIKTRGQQVTLRCSSQSGHNTVSWYQQALGQGPQFIFQYYREEENGRGNFPPRFSGLQFPNYSSELNVNALELDDSALYLCASSSRRGSQNEQYFGPGTRLTVT.

This clone appeared a single time. This chain connects TRBV29-1 to TRBJ2-3; D remains unclear. V was clipped by 6 bases and J by 0 bases, with 10 bases between them. Germline-derived CDR1 and CDR2 are SQVTM and ANQGSEA. This CDR3 has 13 residues. The CDR3 DNA follows: TGCAGCGTCGCGGACGGTAGCACAGATACGCAGTATTTT. Amino acids: CSVADGSTDTQYF.

In regard to this clone: Other DNA sequences in the same sample also yield this CDR3. DNA for the CDR3: TGTGCCAGCAGCTTAGGAAGGGGCCTCCAAGAGACCCAGTACTTC. Translation: CASSLGRGLQETQYF. The chain is built from TRBV7-7 and TRBJ2-5; D may be TRBD1 (5 bases). V dropped 1 base and J dropped 1 base, with 10 bases sitting between them. The germline V gene encodes CDR1 SSHAT and CDR2 FNYEAQ (reference sequence). CDR3 length: 15 amino acids.

The V call is TRBV7-7, the J call TRBJ2-3; D call uncertain. Per the germline V gene, CDR1 is SSHAT and CDR2 is FNYEAQ (reference sequence). Trimming took 1 base from V and 0 from J, leaving 8 bases between them. This CDR3 contains 15 residues. CDR3 coding DNA: TGTGCCAGCAGCTTAGGCGGAACAAGCACAGATACGCAGTATTTT. Amino acids: CASSLGGTSTDTQYF.